Each of the 5 T cell receptor beta chains below was sequenced from the same sample in a study of shared clonotypes between healthy human individuals. Using immunoSEQ multiplex PCR, the repertoire was profiled, and TCRdb retains in-frame clones only, with some absent. Of roughly 2,000,000 clones listed, about 95% are singletons. Naive-designated CD8 cells lacked CD45RO, were positively enriched for CCR7, and omitted terminally differentiated effector memory CD45RA+ cells. The material sequenced was naive CD8+ T cells sorted from blood. These receptors were collected from a man in his late teens or twenties in good health.

This chain links TRBV4-1 with TRBJ1-1; tentative D call: TRBD1 (6 bases). CDR1 MGHRA and CDR2 YSYEKL come from the germline V gene. The CDR3 totals 15 residues. Trimming shortened V by 1 base and J by 0 bases, and 9 bases separated the two germline ends. In DNA form, the CDR3 reads TGCGCCAGCAGCCAAGGGGACATCTTGAACACTGAAGCTTTCTTT. Protein sequence: CASSQGDILNTEAFF.

The chain links TRBV5-4 to TRBJ1-6; D remains ambiguous. The CDR3 runs to 14 residues. The V and J ends lost 3 bases and 7 bases respectively, with 11 bases between them. Germline CDR1 and CDR2: SGHNT and YYREEE (reference sequence). CDR3 DNA sequence: TGTGCCAGCAGCTCTAGTCGGTTCAATTCACCCCTCCACTTT. Translated, it gives CASSSSRFNSPLHF.

The V and J genes are TRBV6-6 and TRBJ1-1; 8 bases line up with TRBD1. The junction had 6 bases not matched to a gene; V was cut back by 8 bases and J by 4 bases. The CDR3 totals 13 residues. Germline V gene data show CDR1 as MNHNY and CDR2 as SVGAGI (reference sequence). The CDR3 protein is CASETTGGTEAFF. The CDR3 DNA reads TGTGCCAGCGAAACAACAGGGGGCACTGAAGCTTTCTTT.

Comments on this clone: The same CDR3 is also encoded by other DNA sequences in this sample. This chain joins TRBV6-5 and TRBJ2-1; D is ambiguous. CDR1 and CDR2 (germline): MNHEY, SVGAGI. This CDR3 has 16 residues. V was trimmed by 0 bases and J by 0 bases, leaving 9 bases between them. The CDR3 sequence is CASSYSGGSSYNEQFF. The DNA for the CDR3 is TGTGCCAGCAGTTACTCAGGCGGAAGCTCCTACAATGAGCAGTTCTTC.

This clone was seen only once. The chain carries TRBV5-1 and TRBJ2-7; possible D gene TRBD2, 7 bases. This CDR3 has 17 residues. Trimming removed 0 bases at V and 1 base at J, with 17 bases between. Per the germline V gene, CDR1 is SGHRS and CDR2 is YFSETQ. CDR3 sequence (DNA): TGCGCCAGCAGCTTGGAAGGCAGGGGAGGGTGGTCCTACGAGCAGTACTTC. It is translated as CASSLEGRGGWSYEQYF.